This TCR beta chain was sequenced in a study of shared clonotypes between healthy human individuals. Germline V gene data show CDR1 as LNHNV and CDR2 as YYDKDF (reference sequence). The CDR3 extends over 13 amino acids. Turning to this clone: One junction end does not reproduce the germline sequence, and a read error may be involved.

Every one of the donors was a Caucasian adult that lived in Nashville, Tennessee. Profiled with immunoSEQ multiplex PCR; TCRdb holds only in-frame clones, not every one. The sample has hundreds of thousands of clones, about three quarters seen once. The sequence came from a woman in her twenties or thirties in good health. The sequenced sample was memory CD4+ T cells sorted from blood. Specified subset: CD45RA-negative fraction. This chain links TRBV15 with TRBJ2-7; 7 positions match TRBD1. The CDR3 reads CATSRGDSHEQYF. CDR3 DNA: TGTGCCACCAGTAGAGGGGACAGCCACGAGCAGTACTTC.